This T cell receptor beta chain was identified during a study of shared clonotypes between healthy human individuals. Study results and limitations: Clonotypes that were shared across a few donors made up approximately 5% of naive CD4 clonotypes.

For this clone: Its matching antigen is unknown.

Germline lookup yields CDR1 SGHTA and CDR2 FQGNSA. The V end lost 1 base, the J end lost 1 base, and 7 bases lay between the germline ends. The CDR3 covers 15 residues. Measured with immunoSEQ multiplex PCR; TCRdb has only the in-frame clones, and not every one. Altogether roughly 2.2 million clones are present, approximately 95% being singletons, with the ten largest covering approximately 0.4%. Nashville, Tennessee was home to all donors, who were Caucasian adults. The TCR was taken from a young man in good health. Some clones in this sample may be carry-over from other donors' samples. The sequencing sample was made of naive CD4+ T cells from PBMCs. As to subset: CD45RA+ positively selected. The V call is TRBV7-2, the J call TRBJ2-2; D gene uncertain. The CDR3 sequence is CASSLGAGNTGELFF. CDR3 DNA: TGTGCCAGCAGCTTAGGGGCAGGGAACACCGGGGAGCTGTTTTTT. Drawing the rest from reference TRBV7-2 and TRBJ2-2, the complete variable domain is GAGVSQSPSNKVTEKGKDVELRCDPISGHTALYWYRQSLGQGLEFLIYFQGNSAPDKSGLPSDRFSAERTGGSVSTLTIQRTQQEDSAVYLCASSLGAGNTGELFFGEGSRLTVL.